This T cell receptor beta chain was found in a study of cytomegalovirus exposure and HLA in healthy donors. The primer mix had 60 Vbeta and 13 Jbeta primers. Profiled with immunoSEQ multiplex PCR; TCRdb holds only in-frame clones, not every one. The sample holds hundreds of thousands of clones, about 78% seen once. Germline CDR1 is LGHNA and CDR2 is YNFKEQ. The length of the CDR3 is 15 residues. The V segment lost 3 bases and the J segment 4 bases; nucleotides outside the gene matches: 7. This sequence originates from a male donor in good health and CMV-seronegative. The specimen was PBMCs. The rearrangement uses TRBV4-2 and TRBJ2-7; TRBD2 matches at 9 bases. The CDR3: CASSQASGTGYEQYF. For the CDR3, the DNA is TGTGCCAGCAGCCAGGCTAGCGGGACTGGGTACGAGCAGTACTTC.